What follows is one TCR beta chain and its context. The entry originates in a study of T cell changes during pregnancy in multiple sclerosis. Some clones are missing from TCRdb's copy, which holds only in-frame ones; the method was immunoSEQ multiplex PCR. Of roughly 41,000 clones in the sample, 90% are singletons; the top ten hold about 7%. Trimming took off 2 bases at V and 5 bases at J, with 7 bases between the two ends. Germline lookup yields CDR1 MNHEY and CDR2 SMNVEV (reference sequence). This CDR3 has 13 residues. V usage is TRBV27 and J usage is TRBJ1-5, with D tentatively TRBD1 (5 bases). Sequenced here: CD8+ T cells from peripheral blood mononuclear cells, sampled in the third trimester of pregnancy. This TCR derives from a female donor with multiple sclerosis, enrolled in a pregnancy study. Here the CDR3 DNA reads TGTGCCAGCAGTTTAGACAGCTATCAGCCCCAGCATTTT. Residues: CASSLDSYQPQHF.